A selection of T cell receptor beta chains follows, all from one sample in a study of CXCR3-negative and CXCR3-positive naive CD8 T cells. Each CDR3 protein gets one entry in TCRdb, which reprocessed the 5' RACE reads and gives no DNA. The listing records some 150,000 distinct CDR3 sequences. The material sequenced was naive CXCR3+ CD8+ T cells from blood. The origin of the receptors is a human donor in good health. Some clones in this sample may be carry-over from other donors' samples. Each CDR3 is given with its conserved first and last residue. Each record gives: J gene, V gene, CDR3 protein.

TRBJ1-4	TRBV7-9	CASRGGVATNEKLFF
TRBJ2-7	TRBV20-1	CSARAPLEGREGHMVDEQYF
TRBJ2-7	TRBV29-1	CSVEVTSGRNGYEQYF
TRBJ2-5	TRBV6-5	CASTPGGETQYF
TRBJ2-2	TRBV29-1	CSAPRATGELFF
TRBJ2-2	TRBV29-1	CSVVLAGGTGELFF
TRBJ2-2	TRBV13	CASSLGLSNTGELFF
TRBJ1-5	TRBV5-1	CASSPDGGNQPQHF
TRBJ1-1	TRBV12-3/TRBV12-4	CASWRDSAWNTEAFF
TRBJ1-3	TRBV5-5	CASSPSHVGGSGNTIYF
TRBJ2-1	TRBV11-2	CASSLTETGLGLINEQFF
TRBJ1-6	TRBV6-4	CASSDSQNSPLHF
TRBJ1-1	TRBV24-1	CATSDLQGAEAFF
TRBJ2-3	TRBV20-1	CSARRDRVTDTQYF
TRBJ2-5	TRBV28	CASSSGRNVETQYF
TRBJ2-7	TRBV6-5	CASSSTGGGSYEQYF
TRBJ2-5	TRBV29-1	CSVSHRDRAQETQYF
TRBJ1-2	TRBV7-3	CASSSGSDRGQNGYTF
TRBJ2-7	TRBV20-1	CSANLGSGSYEQYF
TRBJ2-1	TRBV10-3	CAISVERERYNEPFF
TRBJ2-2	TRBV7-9	CASSFSGRDTGELFF
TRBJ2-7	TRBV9	CASSVGRDRGYEQYF
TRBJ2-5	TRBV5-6	CASSLLSYLQETQYF
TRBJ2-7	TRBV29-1	CSVGASGSSYEQYF
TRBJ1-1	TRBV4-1	CASSQEGQGVTEAFF
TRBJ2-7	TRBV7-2	CASSLDGVGEQYF
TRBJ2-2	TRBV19	CASSQFDYTGELFF
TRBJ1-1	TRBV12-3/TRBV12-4	CASSLQGSLNTEAFF
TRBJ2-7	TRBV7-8	CASSLALSSYEQYF
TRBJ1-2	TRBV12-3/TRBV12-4	CASSAPSEVNYGYTF
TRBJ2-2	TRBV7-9	CATENTGELFF
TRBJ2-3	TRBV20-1	CSADRTGADTQYF
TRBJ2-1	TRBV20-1	CSARTLGEQFF
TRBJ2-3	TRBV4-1	CASSPHRGSVNTDTQYF
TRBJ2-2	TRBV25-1	CASSDLEGTNTGELFF
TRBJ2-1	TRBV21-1	CASSSFLTGAYNEQFF
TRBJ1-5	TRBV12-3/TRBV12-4	CASSFLDGPRPQHF
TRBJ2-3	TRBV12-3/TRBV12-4	CASVGDGAKSTDTQYF
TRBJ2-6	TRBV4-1	CASSPHNSGANVLTF
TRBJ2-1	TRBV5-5	CASSPGTEQFF
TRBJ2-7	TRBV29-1	CSVVAEFYEQYF
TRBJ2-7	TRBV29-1	CSAARQGYEQYF
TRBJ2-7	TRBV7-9	CASSFGTGNAYEQYF
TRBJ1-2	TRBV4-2	CASLGGLNYGYTF
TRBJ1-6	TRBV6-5	CASSPVAGGMPPLHF
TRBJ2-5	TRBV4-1	CASSQGRIQETQYF
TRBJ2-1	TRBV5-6	CASSLLYNEQFF
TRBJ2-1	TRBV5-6	CASSVTINYNEQFF
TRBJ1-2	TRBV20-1	CSAPWPGGSYGYTF
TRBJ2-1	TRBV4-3	CASSQEWDEGNEQFF
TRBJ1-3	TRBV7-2	CASSLYSSSGNTIYF
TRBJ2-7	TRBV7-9	CASSLRYEQYF
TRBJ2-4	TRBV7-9	CASSQPLWAWAKNIQYF